The subject of this entry is one T cell receptor beta chain. Antigen unknown. At the DNA level, this CDR3 is encoded by other sequences in the same sample as well. For each subset, genomic DNA was distributed in equal portions over several immunoSEQ plates. Sorted-subset replicate PCR reactions contained roughly 200 ng DNA, corresponding to tens of thousands of T cell genomes. Methods used by the authors: Junction-only immunoSEQ data arrived without quality scores, meaning filtering differed. Sequencing was performed with immunoSEQ multiplex PCR; in TCRdb, only in-frame clones are kept and a portion is missing. That table furnishes V, J and clone size, whereas the DNA furnished D and trimming. The sample has millions of clones; 95% are singletons. The CDR3 runs 14 residues. V was pared by 4 bases and J by 3 bases, with 3 bases of the junction left unmatched. The germline V gene has CDR1 SGDLS and CDR2 YYNGEE.

This entry comes from a study of shared clonotypes between healthy human individuals. The study, taken as a whole, reports: The diversity represented, both genetic and in exposure history, was limited by few donors.

This clonotype originated in a young man in good health. The chain employs TRBV9 and TRBJ2-3; 9 nucleotides line up with TRBD2. Specimen: naive CD4+ T cells sorted from blood. Subset defined: CD45RA+ positively selected. The CDR3 DNA reads as TGTGCCAGCAGCCCGAGCGGGAGGACAGATACGCAGTATTTT. Translation gives CASSPSGRTDTQYF.